The text below deals with one T cell receptor beta chain. This entry belongs to a study of T cell changes during pregnancy in multiple sclerosis. Sequenced by immunoSEQ multiplex PCR; TCRdb stores in-frame clones only, minus some. The table includes about 30,000 clones, 75% to 95% detected once. Trimming removed 2 bases at V and 8 bases at J, with 10 bases between. There are 13 residues in the CDR3. CDR1 is PRHDT and CDR2 is FYEKMQ in the germline V gene (reference sequence). The receptor's source is a female donor with multiple sclerosis, enrolled in a pregnancy study. This chain connects TRBV13 to TRBJ2-1; no reliable D call. Source: CD8+ T cells from peripheral blood mononuclear cells, taken before pregnancy. CDR3 residues: CASSLFRVHEQFF. In nucleotides, the CDR3 is TGTGCCAGCAGCTTATTTCGTGTTCATGAGCAGTTCTTC.